This T cell receptor beta chain was identified in a study of cytomegalovirus exposure and HLA in healthy donors. The trim removed 2 bases at V and 6 bases at J, leaving 6 bases unmatched. The germline gives CDR1 SEHNR, CDR2 FQNEAQ (reference sequence). The CDR3 is made up of 16 amino acids. Sequencing used immunoSEQ multiplex PCR; TCRdb keeps in-frame clones, though not all of them. The table records 120,000 to 150,000 clones, 84% of them present only once. The sequenced sample was PBMCs. The TCR originated in a woman aged 25-40 years in good health and CMV-seronegative. V is TRBV7-9 and J is TRBJ2-2; 10 nucleotides match TRBD1. In DNA, the CDR3 is TGTGCCAGCAGCTTAAAGGGACAGGGGTTTCCCGGGGAGCTGTTTTTT. This gives the protein CASSLKGQGFPGELFF.